Presented here are 4 T cell receptor beta chains from one specimen sequenced in a study of cytomegalovirus exposure and HLA in healthy donors. The PCR had 60 Vbeta and 13 Jbeta primers. Using immunoSEQ multiplex PCR, the repertoire was profiled, and TCRdb retains in-frame clones only, with some absent. Recorded for this sample: approximately 100,000 clones. Material: PBMCs. Every receptor here comes from a man in his forties in good health and CMV-seronegative.

The rearrangement joins TRBV5-6 to TRBJ1-3, with TRBD1 as a possible D gene (6 bases). CDR3 length equals 16 residues. The V end was cut by 5 bases, the J end by 1 base, with 16 bases between. The V gene's germline CDR1 is SGHDT and CDR2 YYEEEE. The CDR3, as DNA: TGTGCCAGCAGTTTACAGGGAGTGAGTTCTGGAAACACCATATATTTT. It is translated as CASSLQGVSSGNTIYF.

The rearrangement uses TRBV9 and TRBJ1-2, with 8 bases that match TRBD1. The CDR3 consists of 14 residues. V shed 4 bases and J 5 bases; nucleotides not matched to a gene: 7. The V gene's germline CDR1 is SGDLS and CDR2 YYNGEE. CDR3 sequence (DNA): TGTGCCAGCAGCCCCCCGACAGGGGTATATGGCTACACCTTC. It is translated as CASSPPTGVYGYTF.

DNA for the CDR3: TGCGCCAGCAGCCAAGATAGTTTAAGCGGGAACCCGTACAATGAGCAGTTCTTC. Encoded protein: CASSQDSLSGNPYNEQFF. The chain is built from TRBV4-3 and TRBJ2-1; 7 nucleotides match TRBD2. CDR3 length: 18 residues. Germline trimming cut 0 bases from V and 4 bases from J; bases unmatched to any gene: 12. Germline CDR1 LGHNA, CDR2 YSLEER.

A remark on this clone: Germline and junction disagree at one end, which may indicate a read error. This chain connects TRBV4-3 to TRBJ1-1, with 9 bases that match TRBD1. The germline V gene encodes CDR1 LGHNA and CDR2 YSLEER. The CDR3 spans 11 residues. CDR3 DNA sequence: TGCGCCAGCAGCCGAGGGACAGGGCGAGCTTTT. It is translated as CASSRGTGRAF.